The clone carrying this TCR beta chain was detected many times. Its antigen is unidentified. Trimming left V 1 base short and J 7 bases short, with 11 bases between. The V gene's germline CDR1 is SEHNR and CDR2 FQNEAQ (reference sequence). The CDR3 is made up of 14 amino acids. These data belong to a study of regulatory T cells in long-lasting Graves disease. As for the study in general: Those Graves' patients who were newly diagnosed had been on antithyroid drugs under 3 months. General observations from the study: Persistent disease preferred TRBV28, TRBJ1-2 and TRBJ2-5; new disease, TRBV20-1 and TRBJ2-1.

Time point defined: newly diagnosed GD, antithyroid drugs for less than 3 months. The TCR library was made from RNA extracted from PBMCs. Arm-PCR of CDR3 regions with iRepertoire HTBI primers generated TCR beta libraries. TCRdb itself ran the multiplex PCR reads through MiXCR, one entry per CDR3 protein. The table has hundreds of thousands of distinct CDR3 sequences, more than 15% seen once. This TCR was recovered from a female donor with Graves disease. V is TRBV7-9 and J is TRBJ1-3; D is undetermined. Specimen: peripheral blood mononuclear cells (PBMCs), collected at new diagnosis, from a patient treated with antithyroid drugs. The CDR3 is CASSLGVSVNTIYF. The CDR3 DNA reads as TGTGCCAGCAGCTTAGGGGTATCGGTGAACACCATATATTTT.